The TCR beta chain described here comes from a study of blood T cell repertoires in COVID-19 (dated by TCRdb to the early 2020s). Concerning the study at large: Samples from collaborators originated in the United States, Italy and Spain and spanned both the acute and convalescent phases of COVID-19. A de-identified subject ID, COVID-19 status, age in years and sex were almost always included in the sample metadata. The material from the prospective study consisted of cDNA or gDNA derived from T cells, B-cell-depleted T cells, or PBMCs. HLA class I and class II types, where available, came from metadata supplied by the sample provider rather than from assay-based typing. Samples came from the ongoing ImmuneRACE study (first 160 participants) plus 1,254 subjects from 6 global collaborators. The repertoires were released in a freely available public database intended as a resource for research on the immune response to SARS-CoV-2. The dataset comprised deeply sampled blood TCRbeta repertoires from subjects exposed to, actively infected with, or recovered from COVID-19. The paper as a whole reports these results and caveats: The quantity of clinical and demographic metadata differed by source and by participant and was supplied without curation.

TCRbeta CDR3 regions were amplified from genomic DNA using the immunoSEQ Assay, a bias-controlled multiplex PCR. The source study handled its data this way. Within the assay, amplification of reference gene primers was used to estimate how many nucleated cells each sample contained. To quantify the absolute abundance of each unique TCRbeta CDR3 rearrangement, sequence reads were collapsed and filtered. For each sample, productive Simpson clonality was calculated as the square root of Simpson's diversity index across productive rearrangements. What TCRdb holds here is the immuneACCESS table cut down to in-frame rearrangements. Part of the clones is not present; checked against another copy, under half of the missing clones reflect an unresolved V gene, and the others are unexplained. The V and J calls and the clone size are those of that table, but D and trimming were determined from the DNA. Across this sample there are approximately 230,000 clones, with about 89% seen only once. The biggest ten clones account for about 4% of the sample.

Enrolling through a virtual design, the prospective study's participants ranged in age from roughly 18 to 95 years and lived across roughly 24 United States geographic areas. To assign participants to cohorts, the prospective study relied on clinical history that participants themselves reported in a screening survey and a study questionnaire. Recovered participants in ImmuneRACE Cohort 3 were defined by two consecutive negative NP/OP PCR tests, clearance by a healthcare professional, or resolution of symptoms. Each participant in the prospective study had whole blood, serum and a nasopharyngeal or oropharyngeal swab collected by mobile phlebotomists. Additional blood draws and questionnaires over an approximately 2-month period could optionally be provided by prospective study participants. Prospective study blood samples were shipped either frozen or at room temperature before DNA extraction.

This clone has a single count. There is no known antigen for this receptor. No base quality information exists; no much larger clone differs at one position. Material for sequencing was PBMCs or T cells enriched from blood (not recorded which). The clonotype was recovered from a woman in her twenties or thirties who had recovered from COVID-19.

The CDR3 region reads CASSSGGGYSNQPQHF. DNA sequence: TGTGCCAGCAGCTCCGGGGGGGGGTATAGCAATCAGCCCCAGCATTTT. The V gene is TRBV11-2 and the J gene is TRBJ1-5; the D region possibly corresponds to TRBD1 (5 bases align). The CDR3, cysteine through phenylalanine, is 16 amino acids long. Only the CDR3 DNA stays, 48 bases, in frame from base 1. Per the germline V gene, SGHAT is the CDR1 and FQNNGV is the CDR2. The germline ends are 13 bases apart after V is trimmed by 4 bases and J by 0 bases.